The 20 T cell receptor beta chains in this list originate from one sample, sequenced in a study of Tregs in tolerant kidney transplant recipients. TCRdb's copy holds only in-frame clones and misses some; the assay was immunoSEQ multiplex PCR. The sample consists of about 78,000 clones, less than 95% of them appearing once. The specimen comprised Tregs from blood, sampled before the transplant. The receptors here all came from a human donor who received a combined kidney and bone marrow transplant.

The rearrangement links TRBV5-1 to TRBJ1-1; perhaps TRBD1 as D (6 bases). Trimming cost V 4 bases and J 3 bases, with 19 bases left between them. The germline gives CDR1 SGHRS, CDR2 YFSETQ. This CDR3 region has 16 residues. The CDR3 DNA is TGCGCCAGCAGCGCGGGACATGTCCTTGAGGACACTGAAGCTTTCTTT. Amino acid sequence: CASSAGHVLEDTEAFF.

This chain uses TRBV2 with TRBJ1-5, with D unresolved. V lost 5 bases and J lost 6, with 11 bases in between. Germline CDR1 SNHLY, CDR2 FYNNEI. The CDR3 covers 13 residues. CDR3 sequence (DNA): TGTGCCAGCAGTTACATCGTCGGTCAGCCCCAGCATTTT. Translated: CASSYIVGQPQHF.

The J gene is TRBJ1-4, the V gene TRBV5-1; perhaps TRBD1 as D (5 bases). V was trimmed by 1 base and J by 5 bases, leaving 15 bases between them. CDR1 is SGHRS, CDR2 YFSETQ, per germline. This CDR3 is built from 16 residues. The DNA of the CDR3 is TGCGCCAGCAGCTTGTCCTACGGGGGGGAGAATGAAAAACTGTTTTTT. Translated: CASSLSYGGENEKLFF.

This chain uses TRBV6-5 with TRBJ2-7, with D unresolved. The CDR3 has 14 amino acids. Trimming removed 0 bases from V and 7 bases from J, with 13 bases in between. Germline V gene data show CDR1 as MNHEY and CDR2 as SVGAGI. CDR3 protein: CASSYSILWKEQYF. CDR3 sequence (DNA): TGTGCCAGCAGTTACTCGATCCTATGGAAGGAGCAGTACTTC.

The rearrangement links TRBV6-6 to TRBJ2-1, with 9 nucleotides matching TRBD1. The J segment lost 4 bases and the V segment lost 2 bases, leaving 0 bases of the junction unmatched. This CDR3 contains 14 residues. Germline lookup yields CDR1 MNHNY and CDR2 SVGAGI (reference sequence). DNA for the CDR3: TGTGCCAGCAGTTACGGGACAGGGTACAATGAGCAGTTCTTC. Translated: CASSYGTGYNEQFF.

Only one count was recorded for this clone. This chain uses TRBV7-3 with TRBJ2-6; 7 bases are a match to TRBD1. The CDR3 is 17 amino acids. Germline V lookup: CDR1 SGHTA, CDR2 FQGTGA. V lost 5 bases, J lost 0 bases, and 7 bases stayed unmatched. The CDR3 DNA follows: TGTGCCAGCAGCATGGTGGGACAGAGCTCTGGGGCCAACGTCCTGACTTTC. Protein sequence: CASSMVGQSSGANVLTF.

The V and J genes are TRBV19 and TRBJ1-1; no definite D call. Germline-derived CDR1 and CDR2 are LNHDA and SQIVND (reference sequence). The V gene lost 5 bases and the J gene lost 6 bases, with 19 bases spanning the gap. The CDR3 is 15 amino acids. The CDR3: CASSPSEGKVAEAFF. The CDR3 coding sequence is TGTGCCAGTAGTCCCTCGGAAGGGAAGGTAGCTGAAGCTTTCTTT.

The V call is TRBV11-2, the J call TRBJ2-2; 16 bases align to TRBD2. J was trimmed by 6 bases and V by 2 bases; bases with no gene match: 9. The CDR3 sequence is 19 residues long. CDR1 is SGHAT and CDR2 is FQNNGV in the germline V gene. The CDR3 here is CASSLTGTSGRGLAGELFF. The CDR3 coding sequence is TGTGCCAGCAGCTTAACCGGGACTAGCGGGAGGGGGTTGGCCGGGGAGCTGTTTTTT.

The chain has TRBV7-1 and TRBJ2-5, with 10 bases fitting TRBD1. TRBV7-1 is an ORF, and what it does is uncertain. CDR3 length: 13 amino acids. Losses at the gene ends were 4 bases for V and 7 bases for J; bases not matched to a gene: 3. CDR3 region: CASSLGQGGTQYF. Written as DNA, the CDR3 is TGTGCCAGCAGCTTAGGACAGGGGGGGACCCAGTACTTC.

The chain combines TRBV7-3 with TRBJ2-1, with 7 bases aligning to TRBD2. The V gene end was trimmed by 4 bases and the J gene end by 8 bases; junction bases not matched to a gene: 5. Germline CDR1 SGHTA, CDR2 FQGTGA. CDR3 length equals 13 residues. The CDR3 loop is CASSYGGGDEQFF. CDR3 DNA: TGTGCCAGCAGCTATGGGGGAGGGGATGAGCAGTTCTTC.

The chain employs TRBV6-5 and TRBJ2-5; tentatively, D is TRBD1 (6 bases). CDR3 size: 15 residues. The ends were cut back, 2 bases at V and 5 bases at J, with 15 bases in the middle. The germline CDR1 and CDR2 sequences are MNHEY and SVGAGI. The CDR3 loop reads CASSYGADRWETQYF. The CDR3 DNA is TGTGCCAGCAGTTACGGCGCAGACAGGTGGGAGACCCAGTACTTC.

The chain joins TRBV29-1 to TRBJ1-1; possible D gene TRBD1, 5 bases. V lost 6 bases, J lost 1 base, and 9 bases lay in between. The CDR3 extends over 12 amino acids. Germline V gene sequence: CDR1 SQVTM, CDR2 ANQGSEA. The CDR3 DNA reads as TGCAGCGTCCAGGGAGAGAACACTGAAGCTTTCTTT. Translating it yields CSVQGENTEAFF.

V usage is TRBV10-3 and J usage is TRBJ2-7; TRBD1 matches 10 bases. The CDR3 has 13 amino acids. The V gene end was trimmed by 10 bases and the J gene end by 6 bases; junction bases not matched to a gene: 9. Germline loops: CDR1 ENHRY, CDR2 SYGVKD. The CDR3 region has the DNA TGTGCCACCGCCGCCCGGACAGGGGGCGAGCAGTACTTC. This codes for CATAARTGGEQYF.

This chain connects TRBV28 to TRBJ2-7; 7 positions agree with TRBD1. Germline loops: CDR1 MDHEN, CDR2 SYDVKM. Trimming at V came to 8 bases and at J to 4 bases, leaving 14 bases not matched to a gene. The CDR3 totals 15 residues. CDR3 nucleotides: TGTGCCAGCTCTCGTCAAGCCGGGACAGATTACGAGCAGTACTTC. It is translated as CASSRQAGTDYEQYF.

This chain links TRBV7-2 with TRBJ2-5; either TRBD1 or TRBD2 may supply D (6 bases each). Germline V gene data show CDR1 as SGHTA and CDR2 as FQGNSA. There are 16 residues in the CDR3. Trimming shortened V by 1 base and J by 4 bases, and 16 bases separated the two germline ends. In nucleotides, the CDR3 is TGTGCCAGCAGCTTAGACCCGGGGGCTGCGGCAGAGACCCAGTACTTC. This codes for CASSLDPGAAAETQYF.

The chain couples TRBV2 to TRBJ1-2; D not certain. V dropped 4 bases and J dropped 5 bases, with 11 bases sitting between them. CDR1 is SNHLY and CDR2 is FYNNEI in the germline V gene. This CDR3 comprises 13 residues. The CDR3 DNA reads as TGTGCCAGCAGTGGTGGGAGAGGTTATGGCTACACCTTC. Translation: CASSGGRGYGYTF.

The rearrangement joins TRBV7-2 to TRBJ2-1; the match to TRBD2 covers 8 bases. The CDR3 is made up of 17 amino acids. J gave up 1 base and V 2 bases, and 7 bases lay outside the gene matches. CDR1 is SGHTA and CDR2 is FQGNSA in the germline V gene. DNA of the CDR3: TGTGCCAGCAGCTTATGGGGTAGCGGGGCATCCTACAATGAGCAGTTCTTC. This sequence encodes CASSLWGSGASYNEQFF.

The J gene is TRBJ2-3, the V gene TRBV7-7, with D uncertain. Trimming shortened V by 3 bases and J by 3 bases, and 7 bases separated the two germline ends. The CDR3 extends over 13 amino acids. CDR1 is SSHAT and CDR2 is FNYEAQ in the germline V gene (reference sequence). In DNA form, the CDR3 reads TGTGCCAGCAGCTTGGCCATAACAGATACGCAGTATTTT. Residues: CASSLAITDTQYF.

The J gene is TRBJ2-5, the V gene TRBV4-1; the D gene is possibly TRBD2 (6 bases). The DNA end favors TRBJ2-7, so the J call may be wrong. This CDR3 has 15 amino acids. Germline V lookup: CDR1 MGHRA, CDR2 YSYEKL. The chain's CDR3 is CASSQDRGLPGEQYF. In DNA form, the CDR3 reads TGCGCCAGCAGCCAAGATAGGGGACTCCCGGGCGAGCAGTACTTC.

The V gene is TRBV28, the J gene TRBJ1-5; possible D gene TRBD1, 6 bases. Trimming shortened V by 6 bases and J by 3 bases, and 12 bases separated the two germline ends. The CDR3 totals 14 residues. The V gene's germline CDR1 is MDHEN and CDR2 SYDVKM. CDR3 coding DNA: TGTGCCAGCAGATACGGACAGAACAATCAGCCCCAGCATTTT. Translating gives CASRYGQNNQPQHF.